These T cell receptor beta chains were read from a single sample in a study of blood T cell repertoires in COVID-19. Assay used: immunoSEQ multiplex PCR; TCRdb lists only in-frame clones, some missing. This table has 130,000 or so clones, about 83% appearing once. What was sequenced was peripheral blood. The receptors were gathered from a human donor in a cohort sampled during active COVID-19. CDR3s include the opening cysteine and the closing phenylalanine or tryptophan. The D gene is left open where the match is weak. Where a row states a size, it is once, few, many or the class of an expanded clone; other rows omit it.

clone_size	d_call	v_call	j_call	cdr3_nt	cdr3_aa
NA	NA	TRBV15	TRBJ1-1	TGTGCCACCAGCCCTTTCTTCGGGACTGAAGCTTTCTTT	CATSPFFGTEAFF
NA	TRBD1	TRBV3-1/TRBV3-2	TRBJ2-7	TGTGCCAGCAGCCAAGGATGGAGGACAGGGGCCTACGAGCAGTACTTC	CASSQGWRTGAYEQYF
NA	TRBD1	TRBV28	TRBJ1-2	TGTGCCATCCGGGACAGGGTAGACTATGGCTACACCTTC	CAIRDRVDYGYTF
few	NA	TRBV5-1	TRBJ2-3	TGCGCCAGCAGCTTGGGACAATCAGCAGATACGCAGTATTTT	CASSLGQSADTQYF
NA	NA	TRBV6-6	TRBJ1-5	TGTGCCAGCAGCCTCTCCGGGACAAAAAATCAGCCCCAGCATTTT	CASSLSGTKNQPQHF
NA	NA	TRBV27	TRBJ2-3	TGTGCCAGCACCTCTGGGCAGCGCACAGATACGCAGTATTTT	CASTSGQRTDTQYF
NA	NA	TRBV30	TRBJ1-4	TGTGCCTGGAGTGAGATGGGGTTGGAGCGGGAAAAACTGTTTTTT	CAWSEMGLEREKLFF
NA	TRBD2	TRBV2	TRBJ2-7	TGTGCCAGCAGAGATCGACTAGCGGGAGGCGAGCAGTACTTC	CASRDRLAGGEQYF
few	TRBD1	TRBV3-1/TRBV3-2	TRBJ1-1	TGTGCCAGCAGCCACTTGGGGCGAGGGGGCGCCTATGAAGCTTTCTTT	CASSHLGRGGAYEAFF
NA	TRBD2	TRBV5-1	TRBJ2-3	TGCGCCAGCAGCTTGGCTCTAGCGGGAGATACGCAGTATTTT	CASSLALAGDTQYF
NA	NA	TRBV7-9	TRBJ2-2	TGTGCCACCCAGGACAGGAACACCGGGGAGCTGTTTTTT	CATQDRNTGELFF
NA	NA	TRBV7-9	TRBJ1-4	TGTGCCAGCAGCGAACAGGGTGGGTTTGCAACTAATGAAAAACTGTTTTTT	CASSEQGGFATNEKLFF
once	TRBD1	TRBV19	TRBJ2-1	TGTGCCAGCAGACGACAGGGGCTTTACAATGAGCAGTTCTTC	CASRRQGLYNEQFF
NA	NA	TRBV28	TRBJ2-7	TGTGCCAGCAGTCTTCAGCGGGAGCAGTACTTC	CASSLQREQYF
once	TRBD2	TRBV5-1	TRBJ2-5	TGCGCCAGCAGCTTGGATGGGAGCGGGAGGAAAGAGACCCAGTACTTC	CASSLDGSGRKETQYF
NA	NA	TRBV7-2	TRBJ2-7	TGTGCCAGCAGCTTAGACCGCAGGGTCTCCAACGAGCAGTACTTC	CASSLDRRVSNEQYF
NA	TRBD2	TRBV9	TRBJ2-7	TGTGCCAGCAGCGTGACTAGCGGGGCAACTCAGTACTTC	CASSVTSGATQYF
few	NA	TRBV5-1	TRBJ1-1	TGCGCCAGCAGCTCATTGGGCTTCGACACTGAAGCTTTCTTT	CASSSLGFDTEAFF
NA	TRBD1	TRBV5-1	TRBJ2-5	TGCGCCAGCAGCTTGGGGTGGCAGGCAGGGGGAGAGACCCAGTACTTC	CASSLGWQAGGETQYF
NA	TRBD1	TRBV5-4	TRBJ1-2	TGTGCCAGCAGCTTGGGGACAGGGATTAACTATGGCTACACCTTC	CASSLGTGINYGYTF
NA	TRBD1	TRBV7-2	TRBJ2-5	TGTGCCAGCAGCTTAGTAGCGCTTGGTGGGACAGGGGGCTTGGAGACCCAGTACTTC	CASSLVALGGTGGLETQYF
NA	TRBD2	TRBV11-3	TRBJ2-7	TGTGCCAGCAGCTTAACAGCGGGAGCGGGTGAGCAGTACTTC	CASSLTAGAGEQYF
NA	NA	TRBV28	TRBJ2-1	TGTGCCAGCAGTTTGGGAAGGGGGGGTTACAATGAGCAGTTCTTC	CASSLGRGGYNEQFF
few	NA	TRBV5-8	TRBJ1-1	TGTGCCAGCAGCTCCCGGTTAATGAACACTGAAGCTTTCTTT	CASSSRLMNTEAFF
NA	TRBD2	TRBV7-2	TRBJ2-3	TGTGCCAGCAGCTTATTGCGGGAGGGCCCTAGCACAGATACGCAGTATTTT	CASSLLREGPSTDTQYF